The 10 T cell receptor beta chains given below trace back to one sample, sequenced in a study of shared clonotypes between healthy human individuals. Assay: immunoSEQ multiplex PCR; the TCRdb copy retains only in-frame clones and omits some. The sample consists of about 510,000 clones, about three quarters of them appearing once. The sequencing sample was made of PBMCs. These receptor sequences come from a middle-aged woman in good health. Some clones in this sample may be carry-over from other donors' samples.

On this clone itself: At one end the junction does not follow the germline gene, possibly because of a read error. The chain combines TRBV7-7 with TRBJ2-7; D possibly corresponds to TRBD2 (5 bases). This CDR3 contains 13 residues. In germline, CDR1 is SSHAT, CDR2 FNYEAQ (reference sequence). In DNA form, the CDR3 reads TGTGCTAGCAGCTTAGAACGGGGTCTCGAGCAGTACTTC. As protein: CASSLERGLEQYF.

In the case of this clone: Other DNA sequences in this specimen translate into the identical CDR3. The chain employs TRBV6-5 and TRBJ1-1; the D is unclear. The CDR3 contains 13 residues. The V end was cut by 2 bases, the J end by 1 base, with 5 bases between. Germline V gene lookup returns CDR1 MNHEY and CDR2 SVGAGI. CDR3 nucleotides: TGTGCCAGCAGTTACCGGGGGAACACTGAAGCTTTCTTT. This codes for CASSYRGNTEAFF.

The genes are TRBV18 and TRBJ2-2; D is tentatively TRBD1 or TRBD2 (6 bases each). Trimming took 3 bases from V and 4 from J, leaving 9 bases between them. Germline V CDR1 and CDR2: KGHSH, LQKENI. This CDR3 contains 14 residues. CDR3 amino acids: CASSPGGGTGELFF. DNA for the CDR3: TGTGCCAGCTCACCCGGAGGGGGCACCGGGGAGCTGTTTTTT. Drawing the rest from reference TRBV18 and TRBJ2-2, the complete variable domain is NAGVMQNPRHLVRRRGQEARLRCSPMKGHSHVYWYRQLPEEGLKFMVYLQKENIIDESGMPKERFSAEFPKEGPSILRIQQVVRGDSAAYFCASSPGGGTGELFFGEGSRLTVL.

This clone came up many times. The sample has other DNA sequences that encode this CDR3 too. The rearrangement links TRBV30 to TRBJ1-3; D remains ambiguous. In germline, CDR1 is GTSNPN, CDR2 SVGIG (reference sequence). Trimming cost V 5 bases and J 1 base, with 12 bases left between them. The CDR3 has 14 residues. The CDR3: CAWLRGRSGNTIYF. CDR3 DNA: TGTGCCTGGTTAAGAGGGAGATCTGGAAACACCATATATTTT.

This chain joins TRBV5-8 and TRBJ1-4, with D unresolved. The CDR3 covers 14 residues. V shed 4 bases and J shed 3 bases, with 10 bases lying between them. Germline-derived CDR1 and CDR2 are SGHTS and YDEGEE. The CDR3 spells CASSRGYANEKLFF. The CDR3 DNA reads TGTGCCAGCAGCCGAGGATACGCTAATGAAAAACTGTTTTTT. Based on the CDR3 plus reference TRBV5-8 and TRBJ1-4, the full variable domain is EAGVTQSPTHLIKTRGQQATLRCSPISGHTSVYWYQQALGLGLQFLLWYDEGEERNRGNFPPRFSGRQFPNYSSELNVNALELEDSALYLCASSRGYANEKLFFGSGTQLSVL.

The chain combines TRBV11-2 with TRBJ2-2, with 7 bases identical to TRBD1. The germline V gene has CDR1 SGHAT and CDR2 FQNNGV. V lost 5 bases to trimming and J lost 8 bases; unmatched junction nucleotides: 23. The CDR3 runs to 19 residues. The CDR3 here is CASSQQGQASTGTTGELFF. The CDR3 nucleotides read TGTGCCAGCAGCCAACAAGGACAGGCGAGTACCGGCACGACTGGGGAGCTGTTTTTT.

The chain joins TRBV7-9 to TRBJ2-2; 11 positions agree with TRBD1. J was trimmed by 4 bases and V by 5 bases; bases with no gene match: 6. CDR1 SEHNR and CDR2 FQNEAQ come from the germline V gene (reference sequence). The CDR3 is 16 residues long. CDR3 sequence (DNA): TGTGCCAGCAGCCCGGCCGGGACAGGGGGCACCGGGGAGCTGTTTTTT. Translated: CASSPAGTGGTGELFF.

This clone has more than one count but fewer than ten. This same CDR3 is encoded by further DNA sequences in the sample. The chain links TRBV29-1 to TRBJ1-5; 11 bases agree with TRBD1. The V gene's germline CDR1 is SQVTM and CDR2 ANQGSEA. This CDR3 has 14 residues. V dropped 6 bases and J dropped 4; count of bases not matched to a gene: 5. The CDR3 DNA reads TGCAGCGTAAGGACAGGGGGCAGTAATCAGCCCCAGCATTTT. The encoded protein is CSVRTGGSNQPQHF.

This rearrangement joins TRBV4-3 to TRBJ2-1; TRBD2 aligns across 9 bases. Germline V gives CDR1 LGHNA, CDR2 YSLEER. Unmatched junction bases numbered 3, after V lost 0 bases and J lost 6 bases. This CDR3 has 15 residues. The CDR3: CASSQDWREGNEQFF. The CDR3 nucleotides read TGCGCCAGCAGCCAAGATTGGCGGGAGGGCAATGAGCAGTTCTTC.

This clone was seen a handful of times. The genes are TRBV4-3 and TRBJ2-5, with D possibly matching TRBD1 (6 bases). The germline V and J ends were trimmed by 1 base and 5 bases, with 17 bases remaining between them. The CDR3 runs 16 residues. CDR1 and CDR2 from the germline V gene are LGHNA and YSLEER. The CDR3 protein is CASSQGALRGMETQYF. The CDR3 bases are TGCGCCAGCAGCCAAGGGGCACTCAGGGGTATGGAGACCCAGTACTTC.